This entry describes one T cell receptor beta chain. The record originates from a study of blood T cell repertoires in COVID-19. As for the study in general: Whether acute or convalescent, the COVID-19 samples came from the United States, Italy and Spain. Sample material is recorded as cDNA or gDNA derived from T cells, B-cell-depleted T cells, or PBMCs.

Here immunoSEQ multiplex PCR was the method, and the copy in TCRdb shows in-frame clones only, minus some. This table holds about 290,000 clones, roughly 86% found once. V was pared by 4 bases and J by 2 bases, with 13 bases of the junction left unmatched. This CDR3 comprises 18 residues. Per the germline V gene, CDR1 is LGHNA and CDR2 is YNFKEQ. Source material: peripheral blood. The chain joins TRBV4-2 to TRBJ1-3; 8 bases agree with TRBD1. This receptor was taken from a woman aged 30 to 39 with COVID-19, enrolled during active disease. The CDR3 is CASSLGQGSRAPGNTIYF. The DNA of the CDR3 is TGTGCCAGCAGCCTCGGACAGGGAAGTAGGGCTCCTGGAAACACCATATATTTT.